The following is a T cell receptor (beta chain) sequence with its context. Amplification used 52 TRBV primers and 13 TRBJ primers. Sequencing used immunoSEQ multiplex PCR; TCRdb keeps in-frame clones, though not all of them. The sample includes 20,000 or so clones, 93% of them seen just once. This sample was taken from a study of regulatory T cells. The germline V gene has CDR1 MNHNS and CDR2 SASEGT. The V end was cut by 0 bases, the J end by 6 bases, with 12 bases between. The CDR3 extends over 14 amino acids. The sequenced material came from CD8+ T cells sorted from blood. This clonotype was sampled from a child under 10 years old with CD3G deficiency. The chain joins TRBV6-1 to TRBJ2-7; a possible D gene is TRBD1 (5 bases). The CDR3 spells CASSEADGHREQYF. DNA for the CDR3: TGTGCCAGCAGTGAAGCGGATGGACATCGCGAGCAGTACTTC.